The T cell receptor (beta chain) under discussion was sequenced for a study of cytomegalovirus exposure and HLA in healthy donors. Overall study findings and caveats: The HLA-A and HLA-B alleles of most subjects were reportedly predicted accurately from TCR beta sequences.

The PCR used 60 Vbeta and 13 Jbeta primers. TCRdb keeps only in-frame clones here, not all; method: immunoSEQ multiplex PCR. The sample contains 140,000 or so clones, about 80% of which appear only once. Points on this clone: Antigen unknown.

The trim removed 8 bases at V and 4 bases at J, leaving 19 bases unmatched. The CDR3 consists of 18 residues. Germline-derived CDR1 and CDR2 are SGHTA and FQGNSA. The chain combines TRBV7-2 with TRBJ2-5, with 10 positions matching TRBD2. The sequencing sample was made of PBMCs. The source is a woman between 18 and 29 years old in good health and CMV-seropositive. The CDR3 DNA is TGTGCCAGCCTCAGAAGGTTTAGCGGGGGGCCGGGGGGAGAGACCCAGTACTTC. Translation gives CASLRRFSGGPGGETQYF. Drawing the rest from reference TRBV7-2 and TRBJ2-5, the complete variable domain is GAGVSQSPSNKVTEKGKDVELRCDPISGHTALYWYRQSLGQGLEFLIYFQGNSAPDKSGLPSDRFSAERTGGSVSTLTIQRTQQEDSAVYLCASLRRFSGGPGGETQYFGPGTRLLVL.